This T cell receptor beta chain comes out of a study of blood T cell repertoires in COVID-19. Study information: Samples representing acute and convalescent COVID-19 were sourced from the United States, Italy and Spain.

V lost 4 bases, J lost 5 bases, and 8 bases stayed unmatched. The CDR3 runs to 16 residues. Germline V gene sequence: CDR1 MNHNS, CDR2 SASEGT. Authors' processing steps: The assay estimated nucleated cells by amplifying reference gene primers. Libraries were prepared by immunoSEQ multiplex PCR; TCRdb keeps only in-frame clonotypes and omits some of them. The V and J calls and clone size were taken over from that table, and D and trimming were inferred from the DNA. In the table there are over 120,000 clones, just over 85% of which are singletons. Sequencing was performed on PBMCs or T cells enriched from blood (not recorded which). The chain combines TRBV6-1 with TRBJ1-6; TRBD1 aligns across 7 bases. The clonotype originates from a man aged 50 to 59 who had recovered from COVID-19. CDR3 sequence reads: CASSGDSRANNSPLHF. The CDR3 nucleotides read TGTGCCAGCAGTGGGGACAGCAGGGCTAATAATTCACCCCTCCACTTT.